A selection of T cell receptor beta chains follows, all from one sample in a study of T cell responses to AZD1222 COVID-19 vaccine. Profiled with immunoSEQ multiplex PCR; TCRdb holds only in-frame clones, not every one. The sample has roughly 120,000 clones, 75% to 95% seen once. The sample in question was peripheral blood, obtained on day 0 of AZD1222 vaccination. The receptors stem from an adult in good health. Both conserved end residues are part of each CDR3. The order of the fields is CDR3 DNA, CDR3 protein, J gene, clone size, D gene, V gene. A D gene is named only where the DNA matches it firmly. Some rows mark clone size as missing; the rest say once, few, many or name a class of expanded clone.

TGTGCCATCAGTGAGTCGGGGGTGGGGATGGCTGAAGCTTTCTTT,CAISESGVGMAEAFF,TRBJ1-1,.,.,TRBV10-3
TGTGCCAGCCGGACAGGGTACCTCTACGAGCAGTACTTC,CASRTGYLYEQYF,TRBJ2-7,.,TRBD1,TRBV28
TGCAGCGTTGAAAGCCCCAGGGCGCTCCTACAATTCTATGGCTACACCTTC,CSVESPRALLQFYGYTF,TRBJ1-2,.,.,TRBV29-1
TGTGCCAGCAGCTCCGACAGGTACACCTACACCTTC,CASSSDRYTYTF,TRBJ1-2,.,.,TRBV5-6
TGTGCCACCAGCAGAGCAGGCGGGCCCCAAGAGACCCAGTACTTC,CATSRAGGPQETQYF,TRBJ2-5,.,.,TRBV15
TGTGCCAGCAGTCCCCCCCAGGCACATGGCTACACCTTC,CASSPPQAHGYTF,TRBJ1-2,.,.,TRBV28
TGTGCCAGCTTAAACCGGGAAAACGGGGACAATGAGCAGTTCTTC,CASLNRENGDNEQFF,TRBJ2-1,.,.,TRBV13
TGTGCCAGTAGTATTTTCCAGGGGCCGCAAGAGACCCAGTACTTC,CASSIFQGPQETQYF,TRBJ2-5,few,.,TRBV19
TGTGCCAGTAGTATGGTAACGAGTGGCTATGGCTACACCTTC,CASSMVTSGYGYTF,TRBJ1-2,.,.,TRBV19
TGTGCCACCAGTGATCCACCCACAGATACGCAGTATTTT,CATSDPPTDTQYF,TRBJ2-3,.,.,TRBV24-1
TGTGCCAGTAGTGGACTTGGCAGGGCCTTACTTAATGAAAAACTGTTTTTT,CASSGLGRALLNEKLFF,TRBJ1-4,.,.,TRBV19
TGTGCCAGTAATAGACCCCCCGGGCGGGATAGCAATCAGCCCCAGCATTTT,CASNRPPGRDSNQPQHF,TRBJ1-5,.,.,TRBV19
TGTGCCAGCAGCTTCCCCGATGGGGGAGGGCCTGTTGATGAGCAGTTCTTC,CASSFPDGGGPVDEQFF,TRBJ2-1,.,TRBD2,TRBV7-9
TGTGCCAGCAGCCGAGAGGGTTGGGGACTGTTTTTT,CASSREGWGLFF,TRBJ1-4,.,.,TRBV28
TGCGCCAGCAGCCCCGACTTGAGTGAGCAGTTCTTC,CASSPDLSEQFF,TRBJ2-1,.,.,TRBV5-1
TGTGCCAGCAGCTCGACCAGCAGGGGTGACTATGGCTACACCTTC,CASSSTSRGDYGYTF,TRBJ1-2,.,.,TRBV5-5
TGTGCCAGCAGTCCCGGCGGGCTGGGTGGAAACACCATATATTTT,CASSPGGLGGNTIYF,TRBJ1-3,.,.,TRBV27
TGCGCCAGCAGCTTGGCCCAGGGGGCCTACGAGCAGTACTTC,CASSLAQGAYEQYF,TRBJ2-7,.,TRBD1,TRBV5-1
TGCAGCGTTGCGACTAGCGGAACCTACAATGAGCAGTTCTTC,CSVATSGTYNEQFF,TRBJ2-1,.,TRBD2,TRBV29-1
TGTGCCAGCAGCTTAGGGTTAGCGGGATTGAGCACCGGGGAGCTGTTTTTT,CASSLGLAGLSTGELFF,TRBJ2-2,.,TRBD2,TRBV7-6
TGTGCCAGCAGTTCAGGGGGTGAAAGAGCTTTCTTT,CASSSGGERAFF,TRBJ1-1,.,TRBD1,TRBV27
TGTGCCAGCAGTTACTCGTACAGCCGTAACTATGGCTACACCTTC,CASSYSYSRNYGYTF,TRBJ1-2,.,.,TRBV6-5
TGTGCCCAGGCTAGCGGGAGTGGCAATGAGCAGTTCTTC,CAQASGSGNEQFF,TRBJ2-1,.,TRBD2,TRBV30